The clone carrying this T cell receptor beta chain was counted at least ten times. Its antigen remains unknown. The record originates from a study of regulatory T cells in long-lasting Graves disease. Study findings and constraints: Persistent disease preferred TRBV28, TRBJ1-2 and TRBJ2-5.

The CDR3 is 17 residues long. V shed 5 bases and J shed 0 bases, with 17 bases lying between them. Per the germline V gene, CDR1 is MDHEN and CDR2 is SYDVKM. Stated time point: newly diagnosed GD, antithyroid drugs for less than 3 months. Following extraction of RNA from PBMCs, that RNA was used to make the TCR library. The peripheral blood volume drawn was 7.5 to 9.5 milliliters, and it was collected into EDTA tubes. Researchers made TCR beta libraries by using iRepertoire HTBI primers and running Arm-PCR on CDR3 regions. A single record per CDR3 protein comes from TCRdb applying MiXCR to the multiplex PCR reads. The data show roughly 500,000 distinct CDR3 sequences, with 9.5% to 15% seen just once and 8% to 10% held by the top ten. These data were also reused for a study on T cells in Graves' hyperthyroidism and ophthalmopathy.

The TCR sequence derives from a woman aged 25 to 39 with Graves disease. The specimen comprised peripheral blood mononuclear cells (PBMCs), sampled at new diagnosis, from a patient treated with antithyroid drugs. The rearrangement joins TRBV28 to TRBJ2-1; the D gene is possibly TRBD1 (5 bases). CDR3 DNA: TGTGCCAGCAGTACCCTGACAGACCCTAGCTCCTACAATGAGCAGTTCTTC. It codes for CASSTLTDPSSYNEQFF.